The 30 T cell receptor beta chains presented below share a single source sample, sequenced in a study of cytomegalovirus exposure and HLA in healthy donors. Primers: 60 Vbeta forward and 13 Jbeta reverse. TCRdb keeps only in-frame clones here, not all; method: immunoSEQ multiplex PCR. The sample has over 150,000 clones, roughly 78% seen once. Material: PBMCs. The receptor source for this set is a girl aged 10-17 years in good health and CMV-seropositive.

This rearrangement joins TRBV10-3 to TRBJ2-5, with 9 bases fitting TRBD2. The length of the CDR3 is 14 residues. Looked up from germline, CDR1 is ENHRY and CDR2 is SYGVKD. V lost 4 bases and J lost 4; bases outside the gene matches: 4. This chain's CDR3 is CAISGRGGRETQYF. The CDR3 nucleotides read TGTGCCATCAGTGGGCGGGGGGGCCGAGAGACCCAGTACTTC.

V usage is TRBV27 and J usage is TRBJ2-7; 8 bases match TRBD1. CDR3 length equals 13 residues. Germline V gives CDR1 MNHEY, CDR2 SMNVEV (reference sequence). Germline trimming cut 5 bases from V and 4 bases from J; bases unmatched to any gene: 4. CDR3 amino acids: CASSGRTGYEQYF. In DNA, the CDR3 is TGTGCCAGCAGTGGGCGGACAGGGTACGAGCAGTACTTC.

The chain combines TRBV5-1 with TRBJ1-1; D ambiguous. CDR3 length: 14 amino acids. V shed 0 bases and J shed 1 base, with 7 bases lying between them. Germline V gene sequence: CDR1 SGHRS, CDR2 YFSETQ. The CDR3 region has the DNA TGCGCCAGCAGCTTGGGCAGGAAGAACACTGAAGCTTTCTTT. Its translation is CASSLGRKNTEAFF.

This chain connects TRBV5-6 to TRBJ1-2; TRBD1 matches at 8 bases. The germline V gene has CDR1 SGHDT and CDR2 YYEEEE. This CDR3 contains 17 residues. V gave up 0 bases and J gave up 7 bases; unmatched junction bases: 14. CDR3 in DNA: TGTGCCAGCAGCTTGGCCGCGGACAGGGAGATTTTGAGTGGCTACACCTTC. Residues: CASSLAADREILSGYTF.

The chain links TRBV12-5 to TRBJ1-6; D call uncertain. V lost 0 bases and J 10 bases, leaving 4 bases between the germline ends. CDR1 is LGHNT, CDR2 FRNRAP, per germline. This CDR3 is 12 amino acids long. The CDR3 spells CASGLVSSPLHF. CDR3 bases: TGTGCTAGTGGTTTGGTATCGTCACCCCTCCACTTT.

The CDR3 nucleotides are TGTGCCAGCAGCTTATCGGTCGGCAGGGTTGGAAACACCATATATTTT. It yields the protein CASSLSVGRVGNTIYF. The rearrangement links TRBV11-3 to TRBJ1-3, with D possibly TRBD1 on 5 matching bases. The germline V and J ends were trimmed by 2 bases and 3 bases, with 14 bases remaining between them. The germline V gene has CDR1 SGHNT and CDR2 YENEEA. There are 16 residues in the CDR3.

DNA of the CDR3: TGTGCCAGCAGCCCGGACAGGGATTCGAGTAAACTGTTTTTT. Translation: CASSPDRDSSKLFF. This sequence joins TRBV6-6 and TRBJ1-4; 8 bases agree with TRBD1. V trimming: 6 bases; J trimming: 11 bases; junction bases outside the gene matches: 11. In germline, CDR1 is MNHNY, CDR2 SVGAGI (reference sequence). The CDR3 contains 14 residues.

The J gene is TRBJ2-1, the V gene TRBV7-2; D is perhaps TRBD2 (5 bases). The CDR3 loop spans 14 amino acids. Between the trimmed V and J ends, which lost 2 bases and 4 bases, there was a span of 9 bases. Germline V gene sequence: CDR1 SGHTA, CDR2 FQGNSA. The DNA of the CDR3 is TGTGCCAGCAGCTTAAATGAGGGTTACAATGAGCAGTTCTTC. Translated: CASSLNEGYNEQFF.

There are a few counts of this clone. This sequence joins TRBV5-1 and TRBJ2-2; 9 nucleotides align to TRBD2. The CDR3 covers 15 residues. J gave up 7 bases and V 4 bases, and 8 bases lay outside the gene matches. Germline V CDR1 and CDR2: SGHRS, YFSETQ. The CDR3 bases are TGCGCCAGCAGCCAGGGGACTAGCCTGAGCGGGGAGCTGTTTTTT. It encodes CASSQGTSLSGELFF.

The chain couples TRBV7-2 to TRBJ2-7, with no clear D. V lost 0 bases, J lost 6 bases, and 9 bases lay in between. CDR1 is SGHTA, CDR2 FQGNSA, per germline. CDR3 length: 13 residues. DNA of the CDR3: TGTGCCAGCAGCTTAGCGGGTCGGGTCGAGCAGTACTTC. Residues: CASSLAGRVEQYF. Based on the CDR3 plus reference TRBV7-2 and TRBJ2-7, the full variable domain is GAGVSQSPSNKVTEKGKDVELRCDPISGHTALYWYRQSLGQGLEFLIYFQGNSAPDKSGLPSDRFSAERTGGSVSTLTIQRTQQEDSAVYLCASSLAGRVEQYFGPGTRLTVT.

The chain is built from TRBV5-1 and TRBJ2-3; D perhaps matches TRBD1 (6 bases). This CDR3 contains 19 residues. Per the germline V gene, CDR1 is SGHRS and CDR2 is YFSETQ. V dropped 4 bases and J dropped 4 bases, with 28 bases sitting between them. CDR3 sequence (DNA): TGCGCCAGCAGCGTGCATAAGGGGGACGGCAGGGGCCAGGCAGATACGCAGTATTTT. It yields the protein CASSVHKGDGRGQADTQYF.

This chain joins TRBV19 and TRBJ2-7; D is possibly TRBD1 (5 bases). Per germline, CDR1 LNHDA and CDR2 SQIVND (reference sequence). The ends were cut back, 8 bases at V and 5 bases at J, with 13 bases in the middle. This CDR3 has 12 residues. The CDR3 reads CASGRGAHEQYF. As DNA, the CDR3 is TGTGCCAGTGGAAGGGGTGCCCACGAGCAGTACTTC.

This clone was counted only a few times. This chain connects TRBV5-8 to TRBJ2-5; 7 bases match TRBD1. CDR1 is SGHTS, CDR2 YDEGEE, per germline. This CDR3 contains 16 residues. The V segment lost 2 bases and the J segment 1 base; nucleotides outside the gene matches: 8. The DNA for the CDR3 is TGTGCCAGCAGCTTAAGGGGGCGAGGTAGCCAAGAGACCCAGTACTTC. Amino acid sequence: CASSLRGRGSQETQYF. The full variable domain, its missing parts supplied by reference TRBV5-8 and TRBJ2-5, is EAGVTQSPTHLIKTRGQQATLRCSPISGHTSVYWYQQALGLGLQFLLWYDEGEERNRGNFPPRFSGRQFPNYSSELNVNALELEDSALYLCASSLRGRGSQETQYFGPGTRLLVL.

The chain employs TRBV29-1 and TRBJ2-7, with a tentative D call TRBD1 (6 bases). This CDR3 is built from 14 residues. Germline V CDR1 and CDR2: SQVTM, ANQGSEA. V was trimmed by 6 bases and J by 0 bases, leaving 15 bases between them. CDR3 sequence reads: CSVKGGPSSYEQYF. The CDR3 DNA is TGCAGCGTGAAAGGGGGACCGAGCTCCTACGAGCAGTACTTC.

The count of this clone is one. V and J are TRBV7-2 and TRBJ2-5; the match to TRBD2 covers 9 bases. Trimming cost V 6 bases and J 7 bases; bases outside gene matches: 3. The CDR3 runs to 12 residues. Germline V gene data show CDR1 as SGHTA and CDR2 as FQGNSA. For the CDR3, the DNA is TGTGCCAGCAGGGGCGGGGGGGGGACCCAGTACTTC. This codes for CASRGGGGTQYF.

The chain carries TRBV5-6 and TRBJ1-2, with 7 bases fitting TRBD1. V shed 4 bases and J 7 bases; nucleotides not matched to a gene: 13. The germline V gene encodes CDR1 SGHDT and CDR2 YYEEEE. The CDR3 is 15 residues long. The DNA of the CDR3 is TGTGCCAGCAGCACACAGGGGCCTACTGGCGTTGGCTACACCTTC. Residues: CASSTQGPTGVGYTF.

This clone was recorded only once. The rearrangement links TRBV30 to TRBJ1-1, with no clear D. The V and J ends lost 2 bases and 7 bases respectively, with 11 bases between them. This CDR3 is built from 12 residues. Germline V CDR1 and CDR2: GTSNPN, SVGIG (reference sequence). Here the CDR3 reads CAWSWAGSEAFF. In DNA form, the CDR3 reads TGTGCCTGGAGTTGGGCGGGGAGTGAAGCTTTCTTT.

The chain recombines TRBV30 with TRBJ2-5, with TRBD2 identical over 15 bases. The CDR3 extends over 17 amino acids. Germline V lookup: CDR1 GTSNPN, CDR2 SVGIG (reference sequence). With 1 base clipped from V and 9 bases from J, the junction kept 12 bases outside the gene matches. The CDR3 DNA is TGTGCCTGGAGTGCCTCACGGACTAGCGGGGGGGTGGAGGCCCAGTACTTC. Its translation is CAWSASRTSGGVEAQYF.

V usage is TRBV4-3 and J usage is TRBJ1-2, with D possibly matching TRBD1 (6 bases). The CDR3 is 15 residues long. Per the germline V gene, CDR1 is LGHNA and CDR2 is YSLEER. The V end lost 2 bases, the J end lost 3 bases, and 13 bases lay between the germline ends. The CDR3 sequence is CASSQRVQGYYGYTF. The DNA for the CDR3 is TGCGCCAGCAGCCAACGGGTCCAGGGGTACTATGGCTACACCTTC.

V gene TRBV4-3 combines with J gene TRBJ2-5; D is possibly TRBD1 (6 bases). Trimming shortened V by 0 bases and J by 5 bases, and 13 bases separated the two germline ends. CDR3 length: 15 residues. Germline values: CDR1 LGHNA, CDR2 YSLEER. The CDR3 region is CASSQDGRGRETQYF. For the CDR3, the DNA is TGCGCCAGCAGCCAAGATGGCAGGGGAAGGGAGACCCAGTACTTC.

This chain uses TRBV5-6 with TRBJ1-6; D uncertain. Between the trimmed V and J ends, which lost 0 bases and 5 bases, there was a span of 9 bases. The CDR3 is 15 residues long. Germline CDR1 and CDR2: SGHDT and YYEEEE. DNA for the CDR3: TGTGCCAGCAGCTTGGTGGCGGGAAATAATTCACCCCTCCACTTT. It specifies CASSLVAGNNSPLHF.

The V gene is TRBV7-2, the J gene TRBJ2-1, with 9 bases that match TRBD1. The CDR3 loop spans 14 amino acids. Germline assignment: CDR1 SGHTA and CDR2 FQGNSA. Unmatched junction bases numbered 7, after V lost 5 bases and J lost 8 bases. In DNA form, the CDR3 reads TGTGCCAGCAGCACAACAGGGGGCTTGGATGAGCAGTTCTTC. Translated: CASSTTGGLDEQFF. The variable domain in full, completed from reference TRBV7-2 and TRBJ2-1, reads GAGVSQSPSNKVTEKGKDVELRCDPISGHTALYWYRQSLGQGLEFLIYFQGNSAPDKSGLPSDRFSAERTGGSVSTLTIQRTQQEDSAVYLCASSTTGGLDEQFFGPGTRLTVL.

This clone was observed once. This chain links TRBV10-3 with TRBJ1-1, with TRBD1 identical over 10 bases. J gave up 4 bases and V 6 bases, and 5 bases lay outside the gene matches. Per the germline V gene, CDR1 is ENHRY and CDR2 is SYGVKD. This CDR3 has 14 amino acids. The CDR3: CAIRGTGDGTEAFF. Here the CDR3 DNA reads TGTGCCATCAGGGGGACAGGGGACGGCACTGAAGCTTTCTTT.

This chain connects TRBV6-5 to TRBJ2-2; the match to TRBD1 covers 8 bases. The germline CDR1 and CDR2 sequences are MNHEY and SVGAGI. V lost 2 bases, J lost 7 bases, and 6 bases stayed unmatched. CDR3 size: 15 residues. CDR3 DNA sequence: TGTGCCAGCAGTTACCAGGGGGCGCGAGACGGGGAGCTGTTTTTT. It is translated as CASSYQGARDGELFF.

This clone was picked up one time. The rearrangement uses TRBV6-1 and TRBJ1-1, with D hard to call. The CDR3 extends over 14 amino acids. Looked up from germline, CDR1 is MNHNS and CDR2 is SASEGT. The germline V and J ends were trimmed by 3 bases and 2 bases, with 10 bases remaining between them. CDR3 amino acids: CASSDGPPNTEAFF. In DNA form, the CDR3 reads TGTGCCAGCAGTGATGGCCCCCCCAACACTGAAGCTTTCTTT.

The rearrangement uses TRBV7-8 and TRBJ2-1; TRBD1 might be the D (5 bases). The CDR3 sequence is 14 residues long. Germline V gene lookup returns CDR1 SGHVS and CDR2 FQNEAQ. V lost 8 bases, J lost 4 bases, and 15 bases lay in between. CDR3: CASQVQVQYNEQFF. CDR3 sequence (DNA): TGTGCCAGCCAAGTACAGGTACAGTACAATGAGCAGTTCTTC.

The rearrangement joins TRBV5-1 to TRBJ1-5; weak D call: TRBD1 (5 bases). V dropped 4 bases and J dropped 6 bases, with 17 bases sitting between them. The CDR3 contains 15 residues. CDR1 and CDR2 from the germline V gene are SGHRS and YFSETQ. The CDR3 nucleotides read TGCGCCAGCAGCCGCGGGGGGGAATCCTCTCAGCCCCAGCATTTT. Encoded protein: CASSRGGESSQPQHF.

This rearrangement joins TRBV5-4 to TRBJ2-7; 11 bases align to TRBD2. CDR1 SGHNT and CDR2 YYREEE come from the germline V gene (reference sequence). The V and J ends lost 2 bases and 1 base, in that order; junction bases with no gene match: 2. CDR3 length: 15 residues. The CDR3 sequence is CASSFSGGASYEQYF. CDR3 nucleotide sequence: TGTGCCAGCAGCTTTAGCGGGGGGGCGTCCTACGAGCAGTACTTC.

The chain has TRBV19 and TRBJ1-5; 9 bases fit TRBD1. The germline V gene has CDR1 LNHDA and CDR2 SQIVND (reference sequence). Trimming at V came to 3 bases and at J to 4 bases, leaving 7 bases not matched to a gene. This CDR3 comprises 16 residues. CDR3 in amino acids: CASSIGPGTGNQPQHF. Here the CDR3 DNA reads TGTGCCAGTAGTATTGGTCCCGGGACAGGGAATCAGCCCCAGCATTTT.

The rearrangement links TRBV2 to TRBJ2-6; D may be TRBD1 (5 bases). In germline, CDR1 is SNHLY, CDR2 FYNNEI. Trimming stripped 6 bases from V and 0 bases from J, with 15 bases between. The CDR3 has 17 residues. The CDR3 DNA reads as TGTGCCAGCAGGGACCCTGGGGCCACCTCTGGGGCCAACGTCCTGACTTTC. This translates into CASRDPGATSGANVLTF.